These 17 T cell receptor beta chains originate from one sample sequenced in a study of cytomegalovirus exposure and HLA in healthy donors. Produced via immunoSEQ multiplex PCR; TCRdb's table is partial and in-frame only. The sample has about 270,000 clones, about 86% seen once; the top ten hold roughly 1%. Sequenced material: PBMCs. The receptor set was obtained from a woman between 18 and 29 years old in good health and CMV-seronegative.

The count of this clone is one. This CDR3 is CAWSVRRAGGQNEQFF. DNA of the CDR3: TGTGCCTGGAGTGTACGGCGAGCGGGAGGGCAGAATGAGCAGTTCTTC. This rearrangement joins TRBV30 to TRBJ2-1; 10 bases are a match to TRBD2. The trim removed 0 bases at V and 7 bases at J, leaving 9 bases unmatched. The CDR3 is made up of 16 amino acids. Germline lookup yields CDR1 GTSNPN and CDR2 SVGIG (reference sequence).

The rearrangement uses TRBV7-6 and TRBJ2-7, with D possibly TRBD1 on 5 matching bases. V gave up 0 bases and J gave up 1 base, with 19 bases separating them. Germline V gives CDR1 SGHVS, CDR2 FNYEAQ. The CDR3 runs to 18 residues. CDR3 DNA sequence: TGTGCCAGCAGCTTAGCGCCCGGTAGGACACCCGTTTCCTACGAGCAGTACTTC. It translates to CASSLAPGRTPVSYEQYF.

The chain employs TRBV19 and TRBJ2-7; 11 positions agree with TRBD2. The germline gives CDR1 LNHDA, CDR2 SQIVND (reference sequence). V shed 6 bases, J shed 3 bases, and the junction held 13 bases outside the gene matches. This CDR3 contains 17 residues. The CDR3 spells CASSVQTSGRWGYEQYF. The CDR3, as DNA: TGTGCCAGTAGCGTCCAAACTAGCGGGAGATGGGGCTACGAGCAGTACTTC.

This sequence joins TRBV5-1 and TRBJ2-6, with D possibly matching TRBD2 (5 bases). The germline V gene encodes CDR1 SGHRS and CDR2 YFSETQ. V lost 5 bases and J 0 bases, leaving 12 bases between the germline ends. CDR3 length equals 16 residues. CDR3 protein: CASRKGRDSGANVLTF. Here the CDR3 DNA reads TGCGCCAGCAGAAAAGGACGGGACTCTGGGGCCAACGTCCTGACTTTC.

The chain joins TRBV7-9 to TRBJ2-3; possibly TRBD2 for D (5 bases). The germline V and J ends were trimmed by 3 bases and 7 bases, with 20 bases remaining between them. Germline values: CDR1 SEHNR, CDR2 FQNEAQ (reference sequence). This CDR3 contains 16 residues. CDR3 region: CASSFPSGIDVHTQYF. For the CDR3, the DNA is TGTGCCAGCAGCTTCCCAAGCGGAATCGACGTACATACGCAGTATTTT.

This clone appeared once. The genes are TRBV6-5 and TRBJ2-3; a possible D gene is TRBD2 (6 bases). V lost 0 bases, J lost 0 bases, and 10 bases lay in between. CDR3 length: 16 amino acids. Germline V gene lookup returns CDR1 MNHEY and CDR2 SVGAGI. This CDR3 is CASSYSLATSTDTQYF. The DNA of the CDR3 is TGTGCCAGCAGTTACTCGCTAGCGACGAGCACAGATACGCAGTATTTT.

The sample holds a few counts of this clone. The rearrangement uses TRBV5-4 and TRBJ2-7; D remains unclear. Deletions cut 0 bases from V and 2 bases from J, with 3 bases between. CDR3 length equals 12 residues. Germline V gives CDR1 SGHNT, CDR2 YYREEE (reference sequence). CDR3 nucleotides: TGTGCCAGCAGCTTGGGCGCCTACGAGCAGTACTTC. Protein product: CASSLGAYEQYF.

The chain uses TRBV2 and TRBJ2-3, with D possibly TRBD2 on 6 matching bases. Germline CDR1 SNHLY, CDR2 FYNNEI. The CDR3 has 14 residues. Deletions cut 7 bases from V and 5 bases from J, with 16 bases between. For the CDR3, the DNA is TGTGCCAGCACCGTACGGGGGTCCCAAGATACGCAGTATTTT. Residues: CASTVRGSQDTQYF.

The V and J genes are TRBV10-3 and TRBJ1-1, with D possibly matching TRBD1 (6 bases). Germline V gives CDR1 ENHRY, CDR2 SYGVKD. The germline V and J ends were trimmed by 1 base and 2 bases, with 11 bases remaining between them. The CDR3 length is 15 residues. CDR3: CAISELNRVNTEAFF. The CDR3 DNA is TGTGCCATCAGTGAGTTGAACAGGGTAAACACTGAAGCTTTCTTT.

The chain carries TRBV29-1 and TRBJ2-7; D might be TRBD1 (6 bases). Germline V CDR1 and CDR2: SQVTM, ANQGSEA. The CDR3 has 13 residues. Deletions cut 3 bases from V and 1 base from J, with 10 bases between. As DNA, the CDR3 is TGCAGCGTTGACCAACAGGGTTCCTACGAGCAGTACTTC. Translated: CSVDQQGSYEQYF.

CDR3: CAWMGARNQPQHF. The CDR3 nucleotides are TGTGCCTGGATGGGGGCGCGGAATCAGCCCCAGCATTTT. The chain employs TRBV30 and TRBJ1-5; D might be TRBD1 (6 bases). The CDR3 covers 13 residues. CDR1 is GTSNPN, CDR2 SVGIG, per germline (reference sequence). Trimming took 4 bases from V and 4 from J, leaving 11 bases between them. Full variable domain (missing parts from reference TRBV30 and TRBJ1-5): SQTIHQWPATLVQPVGSPLSLECTVEGTSNPNLYWYRQAAGRGLQLLFYSVGIGQISSEVPQNLSASRPQDRQFILSSKKLLLSDSGFYLCAWMGARNQPQHFGDGTRLSIL.

The genes are TRBV5-1 and TRBJ2-7; 9 nucleotides align to TRBD1. The CDR3 has 13 amino acids. The germline gives CDR1 SGHRS, CDR2 YFSETQ. The J segment lost 6 bases and the V segment lost 4 bases, leaving 5 bases of the junction unmatched. The CDR3 bases are TGCGCCAGCAGCGGGACAGGGTACTTCGAGCAGTACTTC. Translating it yields CASSGTGYFEQYF.

V gene TRBV7-2 combines with J gene TRBJ2-1, with a possible D match to TRBD1 (6 bases). The CDR3 is 16 amino acids. Germline loops: CDR1 SGHTA, CDR2 FQGNSA. With 0 bases removed from V and 4 bases from J, the gap between germline ends came to 13 bases. CDR3 protein: CASSLAETGLYNEQFF. DNA for the CDR3: TGTGCCAGCAGCTTAGCGGAAACAGGGTTATACAATGAGCAGTTCTTC. Looking up the rest from reference TRBV7-2 and TRBJ2-1 gives the full variable domain: GAGVSQSPSNKVTEKGKDVELRCDPISGHTALYWYRQSLGQGLEFLIYFQGNSAPDKSGLPSDRFSAERTGGSVSTLTIQRTQQEDSAVYLCASSLAETGLYNEQFFGPGTRLTVL.

The chain employs TRBV30 and TRBJ2-5, with 11 nucleotides matching TRBD2. The CDR3 spans 13 residues. The J segment lost 7 bases and the V segment lost 3 bases, leaving 4 bases of the junction unmatched. Germline CDR1 and CDR2: GTSNPN and SVGIG (reference sequence). In nucleotides, the CDR3 is TGTGCCTGGAGGACTAGCGGGGCAGGGACCCAGTACTTC. Encoded protein: CAWRTSGAGTQYF.

The chain recombines TRBV11-3 with TRBJ2-5, with D perhaps matching TRBD2 (5 bases). Trimming took 2 bases from V and 0 from J, leaving 7 bases between them. Germline V gene lookup returns CDR1 SGHNT and CDR2 YENEEA. The CDR3 has 14 amino acids. In DNA, the CDR3 is TGTGCCAGCAGCTTAATGAGGGACCAAGAGACCCAGTACTTC. Translated: CASSLMRDQETQYF.

A single count supports this clone. V and J are TRBV7-9 and TRBJ1-6; the D gene is possibly TRBD1 (5 bases). Germline V gives CDR1 SEHNR, CDR2 FQNEAQ (reference sequence). The V gene lost 5 bases and the J gene lost 11 bases, with 16 bases spanning the gap. This CDR3 region has 14 residues. Here the CDR3 reads CASSGAGSLTPLHF. CDR3 DNA sequence: TGTGCCAGCAGCGGTGCAGGGTCTCTCACACCCCTCCACTTT.

In its sample, this clone was seen once. This chain links TRBV6-5 with TRBJ2-5; no definite D call. Between the trimmed V and J ends, which lost 2 bases and 6 bases, there was a span of 10 bases. CDR1 and CDR2 (germline): MNHEY, SVGAGI. CDR3 length: 13 amino acids. The CDR3 is CASSYLLEKTQYF. DNA for the CDR3: TGTGCCAGCAGTTACCTTTTAGAGAAGACCCAGTACTTC.